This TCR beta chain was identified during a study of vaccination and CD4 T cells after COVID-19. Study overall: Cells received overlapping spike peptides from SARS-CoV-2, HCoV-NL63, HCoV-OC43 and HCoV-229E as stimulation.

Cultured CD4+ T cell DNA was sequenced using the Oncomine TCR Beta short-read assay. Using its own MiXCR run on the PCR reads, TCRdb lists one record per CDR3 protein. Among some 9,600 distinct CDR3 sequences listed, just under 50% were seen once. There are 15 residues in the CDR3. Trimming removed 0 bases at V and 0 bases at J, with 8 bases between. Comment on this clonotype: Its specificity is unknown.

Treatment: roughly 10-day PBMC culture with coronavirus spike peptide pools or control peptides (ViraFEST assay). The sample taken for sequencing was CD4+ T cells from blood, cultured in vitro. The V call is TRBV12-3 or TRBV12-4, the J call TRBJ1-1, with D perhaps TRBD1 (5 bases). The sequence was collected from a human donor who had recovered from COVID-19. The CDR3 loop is CASSLARAVNTEAFF. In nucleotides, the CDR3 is TGTGCCAGCAGTTTAGCCAGGGCGGTGAACACTGAAGCTTTCTTT.